This is a list of T cell receptor beta chains from one sample in a study of cytomegalovirus exposure and HLA in healthy donors. This table comes from immunoSEQ multiplex PCR, and its TCRdb copy is limited to in-frame clones, with some not included. The table shows approximately 160,000 clones, with roughly 75% occurring only once. What was sequenced was PBMCs. The source of these receptors is a woman aged 45-65 years in good health and CMV-seropositive. Each CDR3 is given with its conserved first and last residue.

V gene: TRBV28; J gene: TRBJ2-7; CDR3 length: 15; CDR3 protein: CASSSGQGSTYEQYF
V gene: TRBV28; J gene: TRBJ1-3; CDR3 length: 14; CDR3 protein: CASSQNRWKHTIYF
V gene: TRBV30; J gene: TRBJ2-5; CDR3 length: 14; CDR3 protein: CAWSGQGARETQYF
V gene: TRBV7-9; J gene: TRBJ2-2; CDR3 length: 15; CDR3 protein: CASSLGSGDTGELFF
V gene: TRBV11-2; J gene: TRBJ2-7; CDR3 length: 16; CDR3 protein: CASSLDYRGDSYEQYF
V gene: TRBV6-1; J gene: TRBJ1-5; CDR3 length: 18; CDR3 protein: CASSEAPDRRRLNQPQHF
V gene: TRBV15; J gene: TRBJ2-3; CDR3 length: 15; CDR3 protein: CATSRVTSWPDTQYF
V gene: TRBV15; J gene: TRBJ2-1; CDR3 length: 19; CDR3 protein: CATSRAGQGIFRTYNEQFF
V gene: TRBV5-4; J gene: TRBJ1-1; CDR3 length: 11; CDR3 protein: CASSFTTEAFF
V gene: TRBV11-2; J gene: TRBJ2-3; CDR3 length: 13; CDR3 protein: CASSLPGTDTQYF